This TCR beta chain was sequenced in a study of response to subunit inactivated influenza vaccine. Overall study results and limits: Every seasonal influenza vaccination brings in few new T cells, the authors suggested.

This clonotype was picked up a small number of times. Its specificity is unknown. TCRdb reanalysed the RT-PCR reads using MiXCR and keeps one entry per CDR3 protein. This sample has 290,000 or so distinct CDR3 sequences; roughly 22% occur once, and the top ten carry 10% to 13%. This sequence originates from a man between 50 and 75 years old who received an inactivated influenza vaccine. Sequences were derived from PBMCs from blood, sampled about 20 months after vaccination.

For the CDR3, the DNA is TGTGCCAGCAGCCTTACTAGCGGGGGGTACGACGAGCAGTACTTC. This encodes CASSLTSGGYDEQYF. The V gene is TRBV7-9, the J gene TRBJ2-7; 12 bases match TRBD2. V lost 5 bases and J lost 5; bases outside the gene matches: 7. CDR3 length equals 15 residues. The V gene's germline CDR1 is SEHNR and CDR2 FQNEAQ (reference sequence).